The clone carrying this T cell receptor (beta chain) was observed a few times. Per the germline V gene, CDR1 is SGDLS and CDR2 is YYNGEE. Trimming stripped 0 bases from V and 0 bases from J, with 10 bases between. This CDR3 has 16 amino acids. This sample was taken from a study of blood T cell repertoires in COVID-19. Sequenced by immunoSEQ multiplex PCR; TCRdb stores in-frame clones only, minus some. Of 300,000 to 450,000 clones in the sample, around 84% were seen once. The material sequenced was peripheral blood. The chain combines TRBV9 with TRBJ1-3; no definite D call. The sequence was obtained from a young woman with acute or convalescent COVID-19. CDR3 protein: CASSVASSSSGNTIYF. In DNA, the CDR3 is TGTGCCAGCAGCGTAGCTTCCTCGTCCTCTGGAAACACCATATATTTT.